These T cell receptor beta chains were read from a single sample in a study of blood T cell repertoires in COVID-19. Data came from immunoSEQ multiplex PCR; TCRdb stores just in-frame clones and leaves some out. The table has roughly 250,000 clones, over 80% seen once. The specimen sequenced was PBMCs or T cells enriched from blood (not recorded which). Receptor source: a woman between 18 and 29 years old who had recovered from COVID-19. The conserved cysteine and the conserved F or W are not part of the CDR3 here.

v_call,j_call,cdr3_aa
TRBV10-3,TRBJ2-1,AISRLTGTGSYNEQF
TRBV5-1,TRBJ2-6,ASSLTAGANVLT
TRBV7-9,TRBJ1-2,AFPTVRTGYT
TRBV6-5,TRBJ1-3,ASSNYGTGDRNTIY
TRBV28,TRBJ1-2,ASSLIRETPQSGYT
TRBV7-2,TRBJ1-1,ASSRKEGARTEAF
TRBV12-3/TRBV12-4,TRBJ1-2,ASSRRQGRGYT
TRBV9,TRBJ1-2,ASSETSRVGGYT
TRBV6-5,TRBJ1-2,ASSPDWTDYGYT
TRBV9,TRBJ1-3,ASSVDEGPTIY
TRBV6-2/TRBV6-3,TRBJ2-1,ASSLKDSYNEQF
TRBV11-2,TRBJ2-1,ASSTRTSGGRGEQF
TRBV6-5,TRBJ2-1,ASALWREPYNEQF
TRBV3-1/TRBV3-2,TRBJ1-2,ASSRQGSDGYT
TRBV29-1,TRBJ2-7,SVPGQVGYEQY
TRBV5-4,TRBJ1-2,ASSSGGDYGYT
TRBV7-3,TRBJ2-7,ASSFGQGASYEQY
TRBV19,TRBJ2-2,AVAGGNTGELF
TRBV7-2,TRBJ2-7,ASSSYAGSGEQY
TRBV9,TRBJ1-3,ASSPPRGNTIY
TRBV7-2,TRBJ1-3,ASSLSIGGGLRNTIY
TRBV19,TRBJ1-1,ASSLRNTEAF
TRBV18,TRBJ2-2,ATSTGYVDRELF
TRBV5-4,TRBJ2-3,ASSQGTSGGLSTDTQY
TRBV9,TRBJ2-2,ASTAGGSVTGELF
TRBV11-3,TRBJ2-3,ASSLGTGAKTDTQY
TRBV7-8,TRBJ1-1,ATYIGTGRRTEAF
TRBV7-2,TRBJ2-3,ASSPDRLAGGVDTQY
TRBV18,TRBJ2-3,ASSPSGTGILQGADTQY
TRBV9,TRBJ1-5,ASSVGQGGGQPQH
TRBV24-1,TRBJ2-1,ATSDRQGAYNEQF
TRBV5-1,TRBJ1-6,ASSEGSYNSPLH
TRBV5-1,TRBJ2-5,ASSLGISRGQETQY
TRBV6-4,TRBJ2-2,ASSDDSGRPGELF
TRBV29-1,TRBJ2-3,SVRVPSTDTQY
TRBV7-2,TRBJ2-7,ASSLPGLADYEQY
TRBV5-1,TRBJ2-7,ASSPGQGRFRSYEQY
TRBV5-1,TRBJ2-7,ASSLGLAGAEQY
TRBV9,TRBJ2-7,ASSVGVGQDEQY
TRBV9,TRBJ2-2,ASSVGVRPHTGELF
TRBV29-1,TRBJ1-5,SVRQGGGQPQH
TRBV27,TRBJ2-7,ASRSPGRGGSYEQY
TRBV5-5,TRBJ1-1,ASSLFGGRDTEAF
TRBV18,TRBJ2-7,ASSSRTSGDTYEQY
TRBV10-3,TRBJ1-2,AISDPGVVYGYT
TRBV19,TRBJ1-1,ASSPQGATSEAF